The 18 T cell receptor beta chains in this list originate from one sample, sequenced in a study of T-cell reconstitution after alpha-beta-depleted transplantation in children (dated by TCRdb to about 2016). Libraries came from PCR. Sequenced on an Illumina HiSeq 2500. Molecular barcoding was employed in the preparation of TCR libraries, with unique molecular identifiers being used to normalize TCRbeta repertoire quantification. TCRdb reprocessing: public reads trimmed at Q25 with fastp, clones called with MiXCR, in-frame beta chains kept. Rows matching on CDR3 protein sequence are summarized as one entry with the most common DNA and genes. Here the sample has about 640,000 distinct CDR3 sequences; over 15% occur a single time. Of the sample, 0.8% to 1.1% falls within the top ten clones. The sequenced sample was PBMCs from the stem cell graft donor, obtained from the stem cell graft. The receptors derive from a human donor who donated a stem cell graft to a child with acute myeloid leukemia.

This clonotype appeared many times. J is TRBJ2-2 and V is TRBV20-1; 8 bases are a match to TRBD1. In germline, CDR1 is DFQATT, CDR2 SNEGSKA (reference sequence). CDR3 length: 16 amino acids. With 1 base clipped from V and 0 bases from J, the junction kept 4 bases outside the gene matches. The CDR3 nucleotides read TGCAGTGCTAGAGTCACGGGACAGGCGAACACCGGGGAGCTGTTTTTT. Amino acid sequence: CSARVTGQANTGELFF.

This clonotype has only a few counts. The chain couples TRBV29-1 to TRBJ2-5; possible D gene TRBD2, 5 bases. CDR1 SQVTM and CDR2 ANQGSEA come from the germline V gene. V lost 7 bases to trimming and J lost 2 bases, with 8 bases between them. The CDR3 spans 11 residues. The CDR3 region has the DNA TGCAGCGCTAGGGAGCAAGAGACCCAGTACTTC. It yields the protein CSAREQETQYF.

In its sample, this clonotype was seen many times. This chain connects TRBV6-1 to TRBJ2-1; TRBD1 matches 9 bases. Germline-derived CDR1 and CDR2 are MNHNS and SASEGT. V lost 7 bases and J lost 5; bases outside the gene matches: 6. This CDR3 comprises 14 residues. CDR3 sequence: CASIPGTGNNEQFF. The CDR3 DNA sequence: TGTGCCAGCATCCCGGGGACAGGGAACAATGAGCAGTTCTTC.

This clonotype was found a few times. The chain recombines TRBV25-1 with TRBJ1-1; no clear D. Germline-derived CDR1 and CDR2 are MGHDK and SYGVNS. Trimming took 2 bases from V and 1 from J, leaving 8 bases between them. The CDR3 extends over 14 amino acids. The CDR3 DNA is TGTGCCAGCAGTGAACAGGAAGGGAACACTGAAGCTTTCTTT. Protein product: CASSEQEGNTEAFF.

The chain links TRBV4-1 to TRBJ1-3, with unresolved D. The CDR3 has 13 residues. Trimming removed 1 base at V and 9 bases at J, with 10 bases between. Germline V gene lookup returns CDR1 MGHRA and CDR2 YSYEKL. DNA for the CDR3: TGCGCCAGCAGCCAAGCCAGGTCGGGCACCATATATTTT. This codes for CASSQARSGTIYF.

This clonotype was counted ten times or more. The chain uses TRBV20-1 and TRBJ2-7; D call uncertain. Germline values: CDR1 DFQATT, CDR2 SNEGSKA (reference sequence). This CDR3 has 12 amino acids. The V gene lost 2 bases and the J gene lost 6 bases, with 11 bases spanning the gap. The CDR3 here is CSARPGPAEQYF. The CDR3, as DNA: TGCAGTGCTAGACCCGGACCGGCCGAGCAGTACTTC.

About this clonotype: It may be a read error: a sequence one base away is much more abundant. The rearrangement uses TRBV20-1 and TRBJ2-1; 8 bases align to TRBD1. Germline V lookup: CDR1 DFQATT, CDR2 SNEGSKA (reference sequence). This CDR3 contains 14 residues. Written as DNA, the CDR3 is TGCAGTGCTAACCCCGGGACAGGAGGCAATGAGCATTTCTTC. As protein: CSANPGTGGNEHFF.

Ten or more counts support this clonotype. The V call is TRBV20-1, the J call TRBJ1-4, with D tentatively TRBD1 (6 bases). Looked up from germline, CDR1 is DFQATT and CDR2 is SNEGSKA (reference sequence). V was trimmed by 0 bases and J by 7 bases, leaving 24 bases between them. This CDR3 region has 18 residues. As DNA, the CDR3 is TGCAGTGCTAGAGATTTTACACACCCGACAGGAACGCCTGAAAAACTGTTTTTT. This sequence encodes CSARDFTHPTGTPEKLFF.

Of note for this clonotype: One junction end disagrees with the germline gene, perhaps due to a read error. The rearrangement uses TRBV12-3 or TRBV12-4 and TRBJ2-2; 7 bases are a match to TRBD1. The CDR3 extends over 13 amino acids. Here the CDR3 DNA reads TGTCCCAGCAGTGACAGGGTGGACGGGGAGCTGTTTTTT. Translation gives CPSSDRVDGELFF.

This clonotype appeared a few times. This chain connects TRBV7-3 to TRBJ2-1, with TRBD2 identical over 8 bases. J lost 3 bases, V lost 5 bases, and 6 bases had no gene match. Per germline, CDR1 SGHTA and CDR2 FQGTGA. The CDR3 contains 15 residues. The CDR3 nucleotides read TGTGCCAGCAGCCCAACAGCGGGGGTCTACAATGAGCAGTTCTTC. It is translated as CASSPTAGVYNEQFF. The full variable domain, with the rest looked up from reference TRBV7-3 and TRBJ2-1, is GAGVSQTPSNKVTEKGKYVELRCDPISGHTALYWYRQSLGQGPEFLIYFQGTGAADDSGLPNDRFFAVRPEGSVSTLKIQRTERGDSAVYLCASSPTAGVYNEQFFGPGTRLTVL.

The chain combines TRBV11-1 with TRBJ1-1; D is possibly TRBD1 (6 bases). Germline loops: CDR1 SGHAT, CDR2 FQDESV (reference sequence). V shed 4 bases and J shed 0 bases, with 21 bases lying between them. The CDR3 has 18 amino acids. CDR3 region: CASSSTPQGGDMNTEAFF. CDR3 nucleotide sequence: TGTGCCAGCAGCTCGACCCCCCAAGGGGGGGATATGAACACTGAAGCTTTCTTT.

The chain uses TRBV7-2 and TRBJ1-5; D is possibly TRBD1 (6 bases). Trimming took 7 bases from V and 9 from J, leaving 16 bases between them. The CDR3 spans 13 residues. Germline CDR1 and CDR2: SGHTA and FQGNSA. The CDR3 reads CASTEGGLGPQHF. The CDR3 coding sequence is TGTGCCAGCACCGAGGGGGGGCTAGGGCCCCAGCATTTT.

The CDR3 loop is CSARDISGFTDTQYF. The DNA of the CDR3 is TGCAGTGCTAGAGATATTAGCGGGTTCACAGATACGCAGTATTTT. The chain uses TRBV20-1 and TRBJ2-3, with 7 bases matching TRBD2. The V gene end was trimmed by 0 bases and the J gene end by 2 bases; junction bases not matched to a gene: 5. Germline-derived CDR1 and CDR2 are DFQATT and SNEGSKA (reference sequence). This CDR3 has 15 residues.

This clonotype was observed a few times. The V gene is TRBV10-3, the J gene TRBJ1-6, with 8 nucleotides matching TRBD1. Germline V gene data show CDR1 as ENHRY and CDR2 as SYGVKD. The V segment lost 5 bases and the J segment 5 bases; nucleotides outside the gene matches: 8. The CDR3 is made up of 16 amino acids. This CDR3 is CAISSEQGDHNSPLHF. DNA of the CDR3: TGTGCCATCAGTAGTGAACAGGGGGACCATAATTCACCCCTCCACTTT.

This rearrangement joins TRBV20-1 to TRBJ2-3, with D perhaps matching TRBD1 (7 bases). Trimming removed 0 bases from V and 6 bases from J, with 16 bases in between. The CDR3 is 15 residues long. Germline V CDR1 and CDR2: DFQATT, SNEGSKA (reference sequence). CDR3 nucleotide sequence: TGCAGTGCTAGAGAAACAGGGGCGGAGGGTGATACGCAGTATTTT. It encodes CSARETGAEGDTQYF.

The chain employs TRBV12-3 or TRBV12-4 and TRBJ2-5, with D maybe TRBD1 (6 bases). This CDR3 comprises 13 residues. Between the trimmed V and J ends, which lost 5 bases and 7 bases, there was a span of 14 bases. For the CDR3, the DNA is TGTGCCAGCAGTCCAAGGACAGTTGGGACCCAGTACTTC. The encoded protein is CASSPRTVGTQYF.

This clonotype turned up a few times. V is TRBV5-1 and J is TRBJ1-4; tentative D call: TRBD1 (5 bases). From germline, CDR1 is SGHRS and CDR2 YFSETQ. Between the trimmed V and J ends, which lost 7 bases and 3 bases, there was a span of 13 bases. The CDR3 totals 14 residues. DNA of the CDR3: TGCGCCAGCGGCCAAACAGGCCCTAATGAAAAACTGTTTTTT. Translation gives CASGQTGPNEKLFF.

Worth noting for this clonotype: One base away lies a much larger clone, so this may be a sequencing read error. V and J are TRBV20-1 and TRBJ1-2, with D perhaps TRBD1 (5 bases). The CDR3 totals 13 residues. Looked up from germline, CDR1 is DFQATT and CDR2 is SNEGSKA (reference sequence). CDR3: CSSRDFAGTGYTF. DNA of the CDR3: TGCAGTTCTAGAGATTTCGCCGGGACTGGCTACACCTTC.